The present entry profiles one T cell receptor (beta chain) with its context. The antigen remains unidentified. This specimen comes from a study of regulatory T cells in long-lasting Graves disease. As for time point: newly diagnosed GD, antithyroid drugs for less than 3 months. TCR sequences were obtained from RNA taken from PBMCs. Researchers made TCR beta libraries by using iRepertoire HTBI primers and running Arm-PCR on CDR3 regions. Original methodology: Overall, samples carried around 60 TRBV and some 15 TRBJ segments. TCRdb processed the multiplex PCR reads anew with MiXCR; each CDR3 protein has one entry. TCRdb, not the authors, supplied the V and J calls. The table includes about half a million distinct CDR3 sequences, approximately 12% detected once. Findings and limits, study-wide: It was in persistent disease that TRBV28, TRBJ1-2 and TRBJ2-5 were favored.

Trimming removed 9 bases from V and 0 bases from J, with 15 bases in between. Germline V gene sequence: CDR1 KGHDR, CDR2 SFDVKD. The CDR3 is 15 amino acids. These data were also reused for a study on T cells in Graves' hyperthyroidism and ophthalmopathy.

The clonotype comes from a woman under 40 with Graves disease. V gene TRBV24-1 combines with J gene TRBJ2-3; TRBD2 might be the D (6 bases). Specimen: peripheral blood mononuclear cells (PBMCs), collected at new diagnosis, from a patient treated with antithyroid drugs. The CDR3, as DNA: TGTGCCACCGGGACTTCCGCAGGGAGCACAGATACGCAGTATTTT. This translates into CATGTSAGSTDTQYF.